The rows below give T cell receptor beta chains drawn from one sample of a study of beta chain features in type 1 diabetes. Only in-frame clones appear in the TCRdb table, and some are missing; sequencing was by immunoSEQ multiplex PCR. The repertoire holds 300,000 to 450,000 clones, about 10% seen once, with about 0.6% in the top ten. The sequenced material came from central memory CD4+ T cells from blood. Receptors were obtained from a young man with type 1 diabetes. CDR3s include the opening cysteine and the closing phenylalanine or tryptophan. A D gene is named only where the DNA matches it firmly. Where a row states a size, it is once, few, many or the class of an expanded clone; other rows omit it.

V: TRBV6-5
D: -
size: -
J: TRBJ1-2
DNA: TGTGCCAGCAGAAACCGGGACTTCAATCTCTACACCTTC
CDR3: CASRNRDFNLYTF

V: TRBV9
D: -
size: -
J: TRBJ2-5
DNA: TGTGCCAGCAGCGTTTACTCCGACGGCACGTCCGAGACCCAGTACTTC
CDR3: CASSVYSDGTSETQYF

V: TRBV28
D: -
size: few
J: TRBJ2-7
DNA: TGTGCCAGCAGAGGACAGCACTACGAGCAGTACTTC
CDR3: CASRGQHYEQYF

V: TRBV18
D: -
size: few
J: TRBJ2-7
DNA: TGTGCCAGCTCACCCCCCAGTGGGGGTGGGTACGAGCAGTACTTC
CDR3: CASSPPSGGGYEQYF

V: TRBV11-2
D: -
size: -
J: TRBJ1-1
DNA: TGTGCCAGCAGCTTAGCGGGGTCCGCCCTGAACACTGAAGCTTTCTTT
CDR3: CASSLAGSALNTEAFF

V: TRBV11-2
D: TRBD2
size: few
J: TRBJ2-7
DNA: TGTGCCAGCAGCCAGACTAGCAGCTACGAGCAGTACTTC
CDR3: CASSQTSSYEQYF

V: TRBV7-2
D: TRBD2
size: few
J: TRBJ2-5
DNA: TGTGCCAGCAGCTTACTTCGGACTAGCGGGAGGGCTCGAGAGACCCAGTACTTC
CDR3: CASSLLRTSGRARETQYF

V: TRBV2
D: TRBD1
size: few
J: TRBJ2-5
DNA: TGTGCCAGCAGCGGGCTTGGACAGGGTAAAGAGACCCAGTACTTC
CDR3: CASSGLGQGKETQYF

V: TRBV6-6
D: -
size: few
J: TRBJ1-1
DNA: TGTGCCATCACCACACAGGTGAACACTGAAGCTTTCTTT
CDR3: CAITTQVNTEAFF

V: TRBV6-1
D: -
size: -
J: TRBJ1-2
DNA: TGTGCCACCAGGACAGAAATAGTCAATGGCTACACCTTC
CDR3: CATRTEIVNGYTF

V: TRBV11-2
D: TRBD1
size: many
J: TRBJ1-1
DNA: TGTGCCAGCAGCTTTGGACAGGGGAACACTGAAGCTTTCTTT
CDR3: CASSFGQGNTEAFF

V: TRBV4-2
D: -
size: few
J: TRBJ1-4
DNA: TGTGCCAGCAGCCAAGACGGTATGGCTAATGAAAAACTGTTTTTT
CDR3: CASSQDGMANEKLFF

V: TRBV28
D: TRBD1
size: -
J: TRBJ2-7
DNA: TGTGCCAGCAGTTCCTCATCGACAGGGGGGCTCCGTTACGAGCAGTACTTC
CDR3: CASSSSSTGGLRYEQYF

V: TRBV6-5
D: -
size: few
J: TRBJ2-7
DNA: TGTGCCAGCAGGGGGGATTCCTACGAGCAGTACTTC
CDR3: CASRGDSYEQYF

V: TRBV4-2
D: -
size: many
J: TRBJ2-1
DNA: TGTGCCAGCAGCCAAATTAGCGGTCCAAACAATGAGCAGTTCTTC
CDR3: CASSQISGPNNEQFF

V: TRBV2
D: -
size: -
J: TRBJ2-5
DNA: TGTGCCCTCAGGGGCGTCCAAGAGACCCAGTACTTC
CDR3: CALRGVQETQYF

V: TRBV19
D: TRBD2
size: -
J: TRBJ2-7
DNA: TGTGCCAGTAGTATTGAGACTAGCGGGAACCCCTACGAGCAGTACTTC
CDR3: CASSIETSGNPYEQYF

V: TRBV7-3
D: TRBD2
size: few
J: TRBJ2-5
DNA: TGTGCCAGCAGCATCAGCGGGACCCAGGAGACCCAGTACTTC
CDR3: CASSISGTQETQYF

V: TRBV19
D: -
size: many
J: TRBJ2-1
DNA: TGTGCCAGTAGTACCCAGCGGGCACGATACAATGAGCAGTTCTTC
CDR3: CASSTQRARYNEQFF

V: TRBV13
D: -
size: few
J: TRBJ2-5
DNA: TGTGCCAGCAGCCCCCGGGACGTCCAAGAGACCCAGTACTTC
CDR3: CASSPRDVQETQYF

V: TRBV6-6
D: -
size: -
J: TRBJ2-2
DNA: TGTGCCATCAGTGAGTCGAAGGCAGGGGAGCTGTTTTTT
CDR3: CAISESKAGELFF

V: TRBV2
D: -
size: many
J: TRBJ1-5
DNA: TGTGCCAGCAGTGACTCCCGGGAGCAGCCCCAGCATTTT
CDR3: CASSDSREQPQHF

V: TRBV7-9
D: TRBD2
size: few
J: TRBJ2-7
DNA: TGTGCCAGCAGTTTGACTAGCGGGAGCTACGAGCAGTACTTC
CDR3: CASSLTSGSYEQYF

V: TRBV6-5
D: TRBD1
size: -
J: TRBJ2-1
DNA: TGTGCCAGCAGTTTAGGGTTAACGGGACAGGATGAGCAGTTCTTC
CDR3: CASSLGLTGQDEQFF

V: TRBV5-1
D: TRBD1
size: -
J: TRBJ1-2
DNA: TGCGCCAGCAGCTTTGGACAGGGAGGAGGCTATGGCTACACCTTC
CDR3: CASSFGQGGGYGYTF

V: TRBV18
D: TRBD1
size: few
J: TRBJ2-7
DNA: TGTGCCAGCTCACCAGACATTAATACAGGGGAGAAGGGCTTC
CDR3: CASSPDINTGEKGF

V: TRBV7-9
D: -
size: -
J: TRBJ2-2
DNA: TGTGCCAGCAGCTTAGGATTAGGGCGGACGACCGGGGAGCTGTTTTTT
CDR3: CASSLGLGRTTGELFF

V: TRBV7-2
D: TRBD2
size: many
J: TRBJ2-7
DNA: TGTGCCAGCAGCTCACCAGCGGGAGGGCCGAGCTACGAGCAGTACTTC
CDR3: CASSSPAGGPSYEQYF

V: TRBV4-2
D: -
size: -
J: TRBJ2-5
DNA: TGTGCCAGCAGCCAAGGTCACAGGGAAGAGACCCAGTACTTC
CDR3: CASSQGHREETQYF

V: TRBV6-6
D: TRBD1
size: -
J: TRBJ2-5
DNA: TGTGCCAGCAGTGTTGTTGGACAGGGAACGGGAGAGACCCAGTACTTC
CDR3: CASSVVGQGTGETQYF

V: TRBV18
D: TRBD1
size: -
J: TRBJ1-5
DNA: TGTGCCAGCTCATGGGGGACAGGGTCTAATCAGCCCCAGCATTTT
CDR3: CASSWGTGSNQPQHF

V: TRBV10-3
D: TRBD1
size: few
J: TRBJ2-3
DNA: TGTGCCATCAGTGGAAAGCCAGGGACAGGGAGTAGAACAGATACGCAGTATTTT
CDR3: CAISGKPGTGSRTDTQYF